This TCR beta chain originates from a study of cytomegalovirus exposure and HLA in healthy donors. Study observations and caveats: Later findings reportedly placed an Asian-associated ancestry cluster below the approximately 670-donor mean for N-insertions.

The PCR contained 60 Vbeta and 13 Jbeta primers. Assay used: immunoSEQ multiplex PCR; TCRdb lists only in-frame clones, some missing. The sample contains around 150,000 clones, approximately 80% of which appear only once. Details on this clone: The antigen is not known.

The length of the CDR3 is 15 residues. Trimming at V came to 6 bases and at J to 4 bases, leaving 6 bases not matched to a gene. From germline, CDR1 is SNHLY and CDR2 FYNNEI. The V gene is TRBV2, the J gene TRBJ1-4, with 9 bases matching TRBD1. Material for sequencing was PBMCs. The TCR originated in a man aged 18 to 29 in good health and CMV-seropositive. CDR3: CASSQQGAGNEKLFF. For the CDR3, the DNA is TGTGCCAGCAGCCAACAGGGGGCTGGTAATGAAAAACTGTTTTTT.